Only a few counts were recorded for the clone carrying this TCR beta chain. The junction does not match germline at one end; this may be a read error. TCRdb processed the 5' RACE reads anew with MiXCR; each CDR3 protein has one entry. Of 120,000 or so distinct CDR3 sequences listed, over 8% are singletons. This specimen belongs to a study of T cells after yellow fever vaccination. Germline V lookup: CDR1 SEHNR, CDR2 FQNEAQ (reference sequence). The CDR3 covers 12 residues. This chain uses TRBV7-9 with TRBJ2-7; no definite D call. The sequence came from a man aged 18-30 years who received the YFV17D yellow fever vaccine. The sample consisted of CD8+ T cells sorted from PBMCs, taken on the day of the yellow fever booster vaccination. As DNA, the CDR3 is TGTGCCAGCAGCCCGGGCTCATACGGGCAGTACTTC. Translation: CASSPGSYGQYF.